What follows are 13 T cell receptor beta chains derived from one specimen sequenced in a study of blood T cell repertoires in COVID-19. Some clones are missing from TCRdb's copy, which holds only in-frame ones; the method was immunoSEQ multiplex PCR. The sample consists of about 250,000 clones, roughly 89% of them appearing once. The specimen sequenced was peripheral blood. The receptor set was obtained from a young man with acute or convalescent COVID-19.

This clone was seen a single time. The chain is built from TRBV27 and TRBJ2-2; D call uncertain. This CDR3 comprises 14 residues. The V end lost 6 bases, the J end lost 0 bases, and 8 bases lay between the germline ends. Per the germline V gene, CDR1 is MNHEY and CDR2 is SMNVEV (reference sequence). This chain's CDR3 is CASRQIPNTGELFF. The DNA of the CDR3 is TGTGCCAGCAGACAGATTCCGAACACCGGGGAGCTGTTTTTT.

V is TRBV6-6 and J is TRBJ1-1; D gene uncertain. Trimming left V 6 bases short and J 5 bases short, with 13 bases between. Germline V CDR1 and CDR2: MNHNY, SVGAGI (reference sequence). The CDR3 totals 13 residues. The CDR3 coding sequence is TGTGCCAGCAGGGACCGGACGGGGACTGAAGCTTTCTTT. Its translation is CASRDRTGTEAFF.

The rearrangement links TRBV7-3 to TRBJ1-1, with TRBD1 as a possible D gene (6 bases). CDR3 length: 15 residues. In germline, CDR1 is SGHTA, CDR2 FQGTGA. V lost 5 bases to trimming and J lost 3 bases, with 16 bases between them. In DNA, the CDR3 is TGTGCCAGCAGCACCGGGTGGGGGCGGGACACTGAAGCTTTCTTT. Translating gives CASSTGWGRDTEAFF.

V and J are TRBV6-5 and TRBJ2-7; D is possibly TRBD2 (5 bases). The V gene's germline CDR1 is MNHEY and CDR2 SVGAGI. Trimming removed 9 bases at V and 6 bases at J, with 21 bases between. This CDR3 spans 14 amino acids. The CDR3 DNA reads TGTGCCAGTACCCTGACTAACCTCCTCTCCGAGCAGTACTTC. Residues: CASTLTNLLSEQYF.

The rearrangement joins TRBV7-2 to TRBJ1-2; perhaps TRBD1 as D (6 bases). The CDR3 is 14 amino acids. Trimming pared 0 bases from V and 2 bases from J, leaving 7 bases between. Germline V CDR1 and CDR2: SGHTA, FQGNSA. The DNA of the CDR3 is TGTGCCAGCAGCTTAGCGGGGGCAAACTATGGCTACACCTTC. This encodes CASSLAGANYGYTF.

The genes are TRBV14 and TRBJ1-2, with D tentatively TRBD1 (5 bases). Germline V gives CDR1 SGHDN, CDR2 FVKESK. The CDR3 length is 15 residues. Trimming left V 1 base short and J 4 bases short, with 13 bases between. DNA for the CDR3: TGTGCCAGCAGCCAAGGCGGGACCCTTAGCTATGGCTACACCTTC. This encodes CASSQGGTLSYGYTF.

The V gene is TRBV28, the J gene TRBJ2-1; D might be TRBD1 (6 bases). Germline V lookup: CDR1 MDHEN, CDR2 SYDVKM. Trimming cost V 6 bases and J 4 bases, with 10 bases left between them. This CDR3 is built from 13 residues. The CDR3 spells CASSQTGYNEQFF. As DNA, the CDR3 is TGTGCCAGCAGCCAAACAGGGTACAATGAGCAGTTCTTC.

V and J are TRBV11-1 and TRBJ2-7, with D uncertain. Germline V gives CDR1 SGHAT, CDR2 FQDESV (reference sequence). Trimming shortened V by 8 bases and J by 4 bases, and 15 bases separated the two germline ends. This CDR3 comprises 13 residues. The CDR3 sequence is CASGPRSPYEQYF. In DNA form, the CDR3 reads TGTGCCAGCGGCCCCCGTTCCCCATACGAGCAGTACTTC.

This clone was detected only once. The chain recombines TRBV5-4 with TRBJ2-3; TRBD1 matches 9 bases. J lost 1 base, V lost 1 base, and 7 bases had no gene match. The CDR3 is 17 amino acids. Germline values: CDR1 SGHNT, CDR2 YYREEE (reference sequence). The CDR3 loop is CASSLLQGAGGTDTQYF. Here the CDR3 DNA reads TGTGCCAGCAGCTTGTTACAGGGGGCGGGCGGCACAGATACGCAGTATTTT.

The chain combines TRBV28 with TRBJ1-2; D remains unclear. Germline-derived CDR1 and CDR2 are MDHEN and SYDVKM. The CDR3 is made up of 13 amino acids. V dropped 2 bases and J dropped 2 bases, with 6 bases sitting between them. CDR3 nucleotide sequence: TGTGCCAGCAGTTTAGGGCTAAACTATGGCTACACCTTC. Translating gives CASSLGLNYGYTF.

The genes are TRBV5-1 and TRBJ2-7; perhaps TRBD1 as D (5 bases). The CDR3 runs 16 residues. Trimming removed 4 bases at V and 4 bases at J, with 21 bases between. Germline CDR1 reads SGHRS; CDR2 reads YFSETQ. The CDR3 nucleotides read TGCGCCAGCAGCCGAATGACAGCCGGGCAATTTTACGAGCAGTACTTC. This sequence encodes CASSRMTAGQFYEQYF.

J is TRBJ1-5 and V is TRBV7-8; D might be TRBD1 (6 bases). The germline V gene encodes CDR1 SGHVS and CDR2 FQNEAQ. The V end lost 1 base, the J end lost 1 base, and 17 bases lay between the germline ends. The CDR3 contains 18 residues. The CDR3 loop reads CASSLGRGGGASNQPQHF. The CDR3 DNA follows: TGTGCCAGCAGCTTAGGTAGGGGGGGCGGCGCGAGCAATCAGCCCCAGCATTTT.

The chain uses TRBV12-3 or TRBV12-4 and TRBJ2-1; D is uncertain. Deletions cut 7 bases from V and 4 bases from J, with 8 bases between. This CDR3 region has 12 residues. The CDR3 loop is CASKRTYNEQFF. CDR3 bases: TGTGCCAGCAAGCGAACTTACAATGAGCAGTTCTTC.